This T cell receptor beta chain emerged from a study of tumor-infiltrating lymphocytes in primary liver carcinoma. cDNA specific to TCR beta was made from 500 ng of total RNA, with a constant-region primer employed for priming. Libraries covering TCR beta were generated through three nested multiplex PCR rounds (using a slightly modified ARM-PCR). The first two PCR rounds, nine to ten cycles each, used TRBV1-TRBV30 forward primers and a C-beta reverse primer. TCRdb recomputed calls from the multiplex PCR reads with MiXCR, one row per CDR3 protein. The sample includes about 110,000 distinct CDR3 sequences, roughly three fifths of them seen just once. Germline V gives CDR1 SGHAT, CDR2 FQNNGV. CDR3 size: 13 residues. Unsorted bulk tissue (roughly 17-32 mg) underwent RNA and DNA co-extraction. The patients presented with primary liver carcinoma, which was managed through surgical resection. Overall study findings and caveats: Tumor-adjacent and tumor-blood pairs showed less overlap than tumor region pairs. Top clones occupying all five tumor regions numbered only about 7-24%.

Turning to this clonotype: As yet, its antigen is unknown. The germline gene is not matched at one end of the junction; a read error may be the cause.

This TCR was sampled from a woman aged 55-75 years with primary liver carcinoma and hepatitis B virus infection. The sample comprised liver tumor tissue from sampling region 1. Subset denoted: tumor region T1, superior pole. The rearrangement uses TRBV11-2 and TRBJ2-3; D is unresolved. The CDR3 nucleotides read TGTCCCAGCAGCTTAGGTCGAGGAGCTACGCAGTATTTT. It encodes CPSSLGRGATQYF.